The 14 T cell receptor beta chains below were found in one sample sequenced in a study of cytomegalovirus exposure and HLA in healthy donors. A multiplex PCR was run with 60 Vbeta primers and 13 Jbeta primers. TCRdb's copy holds only in-frame clones and misses some; the assay was immunoSEQ multiplex PCR. Here the sample spans under 200,000 clones, 65% to 90% being singletons. Sequenced input: PBMCs. All receptors come from a woman younger than 30 in good health and CMV-seronegative.

This clone was observed once. The rearrangement uses TRBV5-4 and TRBJ2-2; 7 positions match TRBD1. Germline lookup yields CDR1 SGHNT and CDR2 YYREEE (reference sequence). Losses at the gene ends were 5 bases for V and 0 bases for J; bases not matched to a gene: 7. This CDR3 is built from 16 residues. CDR3 nucleotides: TGTGCCAGCAGTAAGCCGGGACAGACGAACACCGGGGAGCTGTTTTTT. Translation gives CASSKPGQTNTGELFF. Combining the CDR3 with reference TRBV5-4 and TRBJ2-2 gives the whole variable domain ETGVTQSPTHLIKTRGQQVTLRCSSQSGHNTVSWYQQALGQGPQFIFQYYREEENGRGNFPPRFSGLQFPNYSSELNVNALELDDSALYLCASSKPGQTNTGELFFGEGSRLTVL.

The rearrangement joins TRBV27 to TRBJ2-2, with a possible D match to TRBD1 (5 bases). V was shortened by 9 bases and J by 2 bases, with 22 bases between the two germline ends. The CDR3 totals 17 residues. Germline lookup yields CDR1 MNHEY and CDR2 SMNVEV (reference sequence). The CDR3 sequence: CAREPLAVTANTGELFF. The CDR3 bases are TGTGCCAGAGAGCCATTGGCCGTGACAGCCAACACCGGGGAGCTGTTTTTT.

Only one count was recorded for this clone. The chain combines TRBV12-5 with TRBJ2-1, with a tentative D call TRBD2 (7 bases). Trimming removed 6 bases at V and 4 bases at J, with 22 bases between. Germline CDR1 and CDR2: LGHNT and FRNRAP. The CDR3 spans 17 residues. The CDR3, as DNA: TGTGCTAGTGGCCTCGGACGGGGAGGGGGTATTTACAATGAGCAGTTCTTC. It codes for CASGLGRGGGIYNEQFF.

The chain carries TRBV29-1 and TRBJ1-1, with TRBD1 matching 8 bases. Germline V gene sequence: CDR1 SQVTM, CDR2 ANQGSEA. The CDR3 has 11 amino acids. V lost 7 bases, J lost 4 bases, and 2 bases stayed unmatched. Here the CDR3 reads CSAQGATEAFF. As DNA, the CDR3 is TGCAGCGCCCAGGGGGCCACTGAAGCTTTCTTT.

This clone was found once. The chain is built from TRBV7-9 and TRBJ2-7, with 12 bases matching TRBD1. The CDR3 loop spans 15 amino acids. Germline V gene lookup returns CDR1 SEHNR and CDR2 FQNEAQ (reference sequence). Trimming took 5 bases from V and 7 from J; bases not matched to a gene: 9. The CDR3 loop is CASSAPGTGGEEQYF. The CDR3 DNA reads TGTGCCAGCAGCGCTCCCGGGACAGGGGGCGAGGAGCAGTACTTC.

This clone was seen only once. The chain recombines TRBV30 with TRBJ2-7; D is perhaps TRBD2 (7 bases). The V and J ends lost 2 bases and 5 bases respectively, with 13 bases between them. CDR1 and CDR2 from the germline V gene are GTSNPN and SVGIG (reference sequence). This CDR3 contains 13 residues. CDR3 residues: CAWSQGRADEQYF. The CDR3 DNA sequence: TGTGCCTGGAGTCAGGGGAGGGCCGACGAGCAGTACTTC.

The rearrangement links TRBV4-2 to TRBJ1-1; D is unclear. This CDR3 contains 14 residues. Trimming stripped 6 bases from V and 2 bases from J, with 13 bases between. Germline-derived CDR1 and CDR2 are LGHNA and YNFKEQ. The CDR3 bases are TGTGCCAGCAGGTTTACAGTACTCAACACTGAAGCTTTCTTT. As protein: CASRFTVLNTEAFF.

The rearrangement uses TRBV4-1 and TRBJ1-6; perhaps TRBD1 as D (5 bases). With 3 bases removed from V and 6 bases from J, the gap between germline ends came to 15 bases. The CDR3 sequence is 16 residues long. Germline assignment: CDR1 MGHRA and CDR2 YSYEKL. The CDR3 protein is CASSHAIGGSNSPLHF. In nucleotides, the CDR3 is TGCGCCAGCAGCCATGCGATCGGGGGTTCTAATTCACCCCTCCACTTT.

The genes are TRBV28 and TRBJ2-6, with D tentatively TRBD1 (5 bases). V lost 4 bases, J lost 0 bases, and 7 bases lay in between. Germline assignment: CDR1 MDHEN and CDR2 SYDVKM. The CDR3 sequence is 15 residues long. The CDR3 DNA reads TGTGCCAGCAGTTCAGGGCTCTCTGGGGCCAACGTCCTGACTTTC. Protein: CASSSGLSGANVLTF.

The rearrangement uses TRBV23-1 and TRBJ2-7, with D perhaps TRBD2 (6 bases). TRBV23-1 counts as an open reading frame of uncertain function. V was cut by 2 bases and J by 4 bases, with 21 bases left in between. This CDR3 is built from 17 residues. Here the CDR3 reads CASSQTGGRFWEYEQYF. Here the CDR3 DNA reads TGCGCCAGCAGTCAAACCGGGGGACGCTTCTGGGAGTACGAGCAGTACTTC.

The rearrangement joins TRBV11-2 to TRBJ1-1, with D unclear. Deletions cut 1 base from V and 5 bases from J, with 8 bases between. The CDR3 runs to 13 residues. Germline loops: CDR1 SGHAT, CDR2 FQNNGV. The CDR3 DNA follows: TGTGCCAGCAGCTTAGGCCCAGGTACTGAAGCTTTCTTT. Translating gives CASSLGPGTEAFF.

This rearrangement joins TRBV6-6 to TRBJ2-7, with TRBD2 matching over 8 bases. Germline V lookup: CDR1 MNHNY, CDR2 SVGAGI (reference sequence). This CDR3 contains 16 residues. J gave up 0 bases and V 0 bases, and 4 bases lay outside the gene matches. The CDR3 region has the DNA TGTGCCAGCAGTTACTCCGGGACTAGGAGCTCCTACGAGCAGTACTTC. Translated, it gives CASSYSGTRSSYEQYF.

The chain uses TRBV5-4 and TRBJ2-5; no definite D call. This CDR3 is built from 14 residues. Germline CDR1 SGHNT, CDR2 YYREEE (reference sequence). The V end lost 1 base, the J end lost 5 bases, and 12 bases lay between the germline ends. The CDR3 spells CASSLQTVRETQYF. In DNA form, the CDR3 reads TGTGCCAGCAGCTTGCAGACGGTGCGGGAGACCCAGTACTTC.

V gene TRBV5-1 combines with J gene TRBJ1-1; no definite D call. Germline CDR1 is SGHRS and CDR2 is YFSETQ. The CDR3 is 11 amino acids. Trimming pared 5 bases from V and 5 bases from J, leaving 7 bases between. In nucleotides, the CDR3 is TGCGCCAGCAGGGGAGAGACTGAAGCTTTCTTT. Protein: CASRGETEAFF.